Listed below are T cell receptor beta chains from one sample, sequenced in a study of blood T cell repertoires in COVID-19. The method was immunoSEQ multiplex PCR; TCRdb's version includes in-frame clones alone and lacks a portion of them. The table lists 75,000 to 90,000 clones, around 78% of them singletons, with about an eighth in the top ten. The sample taken for sequencing was peripheral blood. These receptor sequences come from a human donor in a cohort sampled during active COVID-19. Both conserved end residues are part of each CDR3. D genes are given only for firm matches. Clone size is given for some rows only: seen once, a few or many times, or a class if the clone is expanded.

.	TRBV27	TRBJ2-7	TRBD1	CASSTGTGGSYEQYF	TGTGCCAGCAGTACCGGGACAGGGGGCTCCTACGAGCAGTACTTC
.	TRBV5-6	TRBJ1-2	.	CASSYQGMGYTF	TGTGCCAGCAGCTACCAGGGTATGGGCTACACCTTC
.	TRBV7-6	TRBJ1-2	.	CASSPGGVYGYTF	TGTGCCAGCAGCCCCGGCGGGGTCTATGGCTACACCTTC
once	TRBV5-1	TRBJ2-7	.	CASSLGGDTSYEQYF	TGCGCCAGCAGCTTGGGGGGAGACACATCCTACGAGCAGTACTTC
.	TRBV23-1	TRBJ2-6	.	CASTPVGGNIIPGANVLTF	TGCGCCAGCACTCCAGTTGGAGGGAATATAATCCCTGGGGCCAACGTCCTGACTTTC
.	TRBV5-6	TRBJ2-2	.	CASSPRAGELFF	TGTGCCAGCAGCCCCAGGGCCGGGGAGCTGTTTTTT
.	TRBV4-1	TRBJ2-7	TRBD1	CASSQVPGQRQYF	TGCGCCAGCAGCCAAGTCCCGGGACAGAGGCAGTACTTC
few	TRBV28	TRBJ2-5	.	CASNLGVYQETQYF	TGTGCCAGCAACTTAGGGGTGTACCAAGAGACCCAGTACTTC
once	TRBV20-1	TRBJ2-7	.	CSASDGVSNYEQYF	TGCAGTGCTAGTGACGGGGTTTCTAACTACGAGCAGTACTTC
.	TRBV5-1	TRBJ1-4	.	CASSLPDTATNEKLFF	TGCGCCAGCAGCTTGCCTGACACCGCAACTAATGAAAAACTGTTTTTT
.	TRBV7-2	TRBJ1-1	.	CASSLLGFNTEAFF	TGTGCCAGCAGCTTACTGGGCTTCAACACTGAAGCTTTCTTT
.	TRBV2	TRBJ1-1	.	CASSETWGSEAFF	TGTGCCAGCAGTGAAACGTGGGGCTCTGAAGCTTTCTTT
.	TRBV19	TRBJ1-1	TRBD1	CASSVSRTGQNEAFF	TGTGCCAGTAGTGTATCCCGGACAGGACAAAATGAAGCTTTCTTT
.	TRBV12-3/TRBV12-4	TRBJ1-2	.	CASSFGYGYTF	TGTGCCAGCAGTTTCGGGTATGGCTACACCTTC
.	TRBV18	TRBJ1-1	TRBD1	CASSPNEPRGSTEAFF	TGTGCCAGCTCACCTAACGAGCCCAGGGGGAGCACTGAAGCTTTCTTT
.	TRBV19	TRBJ2-2	.	CASSTYTNTGELFF	TGTGCCAGTTCAACATACACGAACACCGGGGAGCTGTTTTTT
.	TRBV7-2	TRBJ2-1	TRBD2	CASSGTWTSSYNEQFF	TGTGCCAGCAGCGGAACCTGGACTAGCTCCTACAATGAGCAGTTCTTC
.	TRBV28	TRBJ2-1	TRBD1	CASGLTGQGVYEQFF	TGTGCCAGCGGTCTTACGGGACAGGGAGTTTATGAGCAGTTCTTC
.	TRBV11-2	TRBJ1-4	.	CASSLGRFNEKLFF	TGTGCCAGCAGCTTAGGCAGGTTTAATGAAAAACTGTTTTTT
.	TRBV2	TRBJ2-5	.	CASSEDPSNPDSGETQYF	TGTGCCAGCAGTGAAGACCCCTCTAACCCCGACAGTGGGGAGACCCAGTACTTC
once	TRBV19	TRBJ1-6	TRBD1	CASTRDRENNSPLHF	TGTGCCAGTACTCGGGACAGAGAGAATAATTCACCCCTCCACTTT
.	TRBV7-9	TRBJ2-5	TRBD2	CASSLSWTSRETQYF	TGTGCCAGCAGCTTATCCTGGACTAGTCGGGAGACCCAGTACTTC
.	TRBV30	TRBJ2-7	.	CAWTRGYEQYF	TGTGCCTGGACCCGGGGGTACGAGCAGTACTTC
.	TRBV5-1	TRBJ2-5	TRBD2	CASSPWGGASEQGTQYF	TGCGCCAGCAGCCCGTGGGGAGGGGCCTCTGAACAAGGGACCCAGTACTTC
.	TRBV5-1	TRBJ1-1	.	CASSYRMDTEAFF	TGCGCCAGCAGCTACAGAATGGACACTGAAGCTTTCTTT
.	TRBV7-9	TRBJ2-7	.	CAGQLAGSYEQYF	TGTGCCGGCCAGCTGGCGGGATCCTACGAGCAGTACTTC
few	TRBV30	TRBJ2-7	.	CAWSALYEQYF	TGTGCCTGGAGTGCACTCTACGAGCAGTACTTC
.	TRBV5-5	TRBJ2-2	TRBD1	CASSFAGTGASLNTGELFF	TGTGCCAGCAGCTTCGCCGGGACAGGGGCTTCCCTGAACACCGGGGAGCTGTTTTTT
.	TRBV7-9	TRBJ1-1	.	CASSPNPQGTEAFF	TGTGCCAGCAGCCCGAACCCGCAGGGTACGGAAGCTTTCTTT
.	TRBV5-1	TRBJ2-1	TRBD2	CASSPGSGAYNEQFF	TGCGCCAGCAGCCCGGGTAGCGGGGCCTACAATGAGCAGTTCTTC
.	TRBV28	TRBJ1-2	.	CASSSNYGYTF	TGTGCCAGCAGTTCCAATTATGGCTACACCTTC
.	TRBV6-5	TRBJ1-3	.	CASSPSTGTGNTIYF	TGTGCCAGCAGTCCTTCCACAGGGACTGGAAACACCATATATTTT
.	TRBV7-9	TRBJ2-1	TRBD2	CASSERGLADYNEQFF	TGTGCCAGCAGCGAGAGGGGACTAGCGGATTACAATGAGCAGTTCTTC
.	TRBV12-3/TRBV12-4	TRBJ1-6	.	CASSYRNSPLHF	TGTGCCAGCAGTTACAGAAATTCACCCCTCCACTTT
.	TRBV6-6	TRBJ2-7	TRBD2	CASSYSKAERGYEQYF	TGTGCCAGCAGTTACTCGAAGGCCGAGCGGGGATACGAGCAGTACTTC
.	TRBV4-3	TRBJ1-2	.	CASSQDVAGVYGYTF	TGCGCCAGCAGCCAAGACGTGGCAGGGGTTTATGGCTACACCTTC
.	TRBV27	TRBJ2-2	TRBD1	CASSLGRDRVIFGTGELFF	TGTGCCAGCAGTTTAGGCCGGGACAGGGTTATTTTTGGGACCGGGGAGCTGTTTTTT
.	TRBV9	TRBJ2-7	.	CASSATYRSYEQYF	TGTGCCAGCAGCGCCACTTACAGATCCTACGAGCAGTACTTC
.	TRBV5-4	TRBJ1-2	.	CASSLEGAEWSYGYTF	TGTGCCAGCAGCTTGGAAGGGGCTGAGTGGAGCTATGGCTACACCTTC
.	TRBV6-5	TRBJ1-2	TRBD1	CASSYQTRGRGYGYTF	TGTGCCAGCAGTTACCAAACCAGGGGGCGCGGGTATGGCTACACCTTC